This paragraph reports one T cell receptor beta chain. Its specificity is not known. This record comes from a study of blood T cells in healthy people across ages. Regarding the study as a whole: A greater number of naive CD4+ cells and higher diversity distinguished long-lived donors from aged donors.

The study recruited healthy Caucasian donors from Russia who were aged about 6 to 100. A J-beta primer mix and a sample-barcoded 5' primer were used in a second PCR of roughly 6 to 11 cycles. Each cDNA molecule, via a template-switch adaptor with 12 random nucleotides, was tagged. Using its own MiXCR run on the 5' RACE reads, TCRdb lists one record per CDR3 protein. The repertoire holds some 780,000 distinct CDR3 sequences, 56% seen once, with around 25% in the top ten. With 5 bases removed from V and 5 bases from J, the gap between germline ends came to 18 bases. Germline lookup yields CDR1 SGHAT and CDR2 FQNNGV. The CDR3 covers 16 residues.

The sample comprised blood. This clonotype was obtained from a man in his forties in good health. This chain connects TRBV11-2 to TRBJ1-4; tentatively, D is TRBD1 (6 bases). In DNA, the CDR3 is TGTGCCAGCAGCCCTCGGGGGCGAAGGGAGAATGAAAAACTGTTTTTT. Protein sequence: CASSPRGRRENEKLFF.